The 15 T cell receptor beta chains below all came from one sample that was sequenced in a study of T cell repertoires in cytomegalovirus infection. TCRdb reprocessed the reads via MiXCR and lists one record per CDR3 protein. This table holds fewer than 850,000 distinct CDR3 sequences, 25% to 30% found once. The antigens of these receptors remain unknown. Specimen: cultured CD8+ T cells from PBMCs, collected from culture after CMV antigen stimulation. Every receptor here comes from a human donor in good health (CMV status not recorded). Some clones in this sample may be carry-over from other donors' samples.

The gene calls are TRBV6-6 and TRBJ2-4; D gene ambiguous. V was clipped by 5 bases and J by 6 bases, with 8 bases between them. The CDR3 has 12 amino acids. Per germline, CDR1 MNHNY and CDR2 SVGAGI (reference sequence). The CDR3 DNA reads TGTGCCAGCAGTAGTTTGGGAAACATTCAGTACTTC. This encodes CASSSLGNIQYF.

In this sample, this clonotype turned up many times. V and J are TRBV7-2 and TRBJ2-5; 8 bases line up with TRBD1. V dropped 2 bases and J dropped 5; count of bases not matched to a gene: 19. CDR3 length: 19 amino acids. The germline CDR1 and CDR2 sequences are SGHTA and FQGNSA. CDR3 nucleotide sequence: TGTGCCAGCAGCTTAATTGGGTCATCGGACAGGGTCTCAGGTGAGACCCAGTACTTC. Protein: CASSLIGSSDRVSGETQYF.

This chain uses TRBV7-9 with TRBJ2-7; 8 bases are shared with TRBD1. CDR1 and CDR2 (germline): SEHNR, FQNEAQ (reference sequence). Trimming cost V 3 bases and J 3 bases; bases outside gene matches: 4. This CDR3 has 14 residues. CDR3 amino acids: CASSFSTGVYEQYF. DNA for the CDR3: TGTGCCAGCAGCTTTTCGACAGGGGTCTACGAGCAGTACTTC.

This clonotype was observed at least ten times. The rearrangement links TRBV7-2 to TRBJ2-5, with 7 positions matching TRBD2. V lost 5 bases and J lost 4; bases outside the gene matches: 13. From germline, CDR1 is SGHTA and CDR2 FQGNSA. The CDR3 consists of 16 residues. The CDR3 reads CASSLRRGIEGETQYF. The CDR3 nucleotides read TGTGCCAGCAGCCTACGGCGGGGGATTGAGGGAGAGACCCAGTACTTC.

The J gene is TRBJ2-7, the V gene TRBV28, with a tentative D call TRBD1 (5 bases). V was pared by 2 bases and J by 7 bases, with 9 bases between. This CDR3 has 12 residues. Germline assignment: CDR1 MDHEN and CDR2 SYDVKM. In DNA, the CDR3 is TGTGCCAGCAGTTTAGTAGGGGAAGAGCAGTACGTC. Its translation is CASSLVGEEQYV.

This sequence joins TRBV27 and TRBJ2-3, with D tentatively TRBD2 (6 bases). The germline V gene encodes CDR1 MNHEY and CDR2 SMNVEV (reference sequence). Trimming shortened V by 5 bases and J by 2 bases, and 11 bases separated the two germline ends. This CDR3 has 14 amino acids. As DNA, the CDR3 is TGTGCCAGCAGTCCCTTGGACTACACAGATACGCAGTATTTT. Translated, it gives CASSPLDYTDTQYF.

This clonotype was picked up many times. The chain couples TRBV11-2 to TRBJ2-3, with 7 bases identical to TRBD2. Germline assignment: CDR1 SGHAT and CDR2 FQNNGV. This CDR3 contains 16 residues. J lost 0 bases, V lost 0 bases, and 3 bases had no gene match. CDR3 residues: CASSLEASGSTDTQYF. CDR3 nucleotides: TGTGCCAGCAGCTTAGAGGCTAGCGGTAGCACAGATACGCAGTATTTT.

This clonotype has more than one count but fewer than ten. V gene TRBV7-9 combines with J gene TRBJ2-6, with D unresolved. Trimming took off 3 bases at V and 0 bases at J, with 6 bases between the two ends. The CDR3 totals 15 residues. Looked up from germline, CDR1 is SEHNR and CDR2 is FQNEAQ (reference sequence). The CDR3 nucleotides are TGTGCCAGCAGCTTTAGGTACTCTGGGGCCAACGTCCTGACTTTC. Its protein is CASSFRYSGANVLTF.

The CDR3 protein is CASSQDAEFPNEQFF. For the CDR3, the DNA is TGTGCCAGCAGCCAAGATGCAGAATTCCCCAATGAGCAGTTCTTC. This sequence joins TRBV4-2 and TRBJ2-1; no clear D. Trimming stripped 0 bases from V and 6 bases from J, with 12 bases between. CDR3 length equals 15 residues. The V gene's germline CDR1 is LGHNA and CDR2 YNFKEQ.

V is TRBV27 and J is TRBJ1-2, with D perhaps TRBD1 (6 bases). V was pared by 4 bases and J by 0 bases, with 12 bases between. CDR3 length: 15 amino acids. Per germline, CDR1 MNHEY and CDR2 SMNVEV (reference sequence). CDR3 amino acids: CASSWRAGANYGYTF. DNA for the CDR3: TGTGCCAGCAGTTGGAGGGCAGGGGCTAACTATGGCTACACCTTC.

The V call is TRBV2, the J call TRBJ1-2; D is unresolved. Trimming took 10 bases from V and 7 from J, leaving 10 bases between them. Germline CDR1 reads SNHLY; CDR2 reads FYNNEI. This CDR3 contains 10 residues. Here the CDR3 reads CATPGAGYTF. The CDR3 DNA reads TGTGCCACACCGGGAGCTGGCTACACCTTC.

The chain combines TRBV5-4 with TRBJ2-1; TRBD2 agrees at 9 bases. V shed 9 bases and J 4 bases; nucleotides not matched to a gene: 8. CDR3 length: 14 amino acids. From germline, CDR1 is SGHNT and CDR2 YYREEE (reference sequence). The CDR3 sequence is CANVERGDYNEQFF. CDR3 DNA: TGTGCCAACGTCGAGCGGGGGGATTACAATGAGCAGTTCTTC.

This clonotype came up many times. As DNA, the CDR3 is TGTGCCAGCAGTGAAGAGCAGGGCGAAGGAGAGACCCAGTACTTC. Its translation: CASSEEQGEGETQYF. The chain recombines TRBV6-1 with TRBJ2-5, with D possibly being TRBD1 (5 bases). Germline assignment: CDR1 MNHNS and CDR2 SASEGT. The CDR3 runs to 15 residues. The V gene lost 1 base and the J gene lost 4 bases, with 13 bases spanning the gap.

In this sample, this clonotype turned up a few times. The chain uses TRBV5-4 and TRBJ2-3; 10 bases are shared with TRBD1. Germline V gene data show CDR1 as SGHNT and CDR2 as YYREEE (reference sequence). The J segment lost 5 bases and the V segment lost 4 bases, leaving 7 bases of the junction unmatched. The CDR3 contains 15 residues. This CDR3 reads CASSPTGTGEDTQYF. The CDR3 region has the DNA TGTGCCAGCAGCCCGACCGGGACAGGGGAAGATACGCAGTATTTT.

This clonotype was counted a few times. J is TRBJ1-5 and V is TRBV19, with unresolved D. The V gene lost 5 bases and the J gene lost 3 bases, with 8 bases spanning the gap. The germline V gene encodes CDR1 LNHDA and CDR2 SQIVND (reference sequence). The CDR3 is 13 amino acids. The CDR3 nucleotides read TGTGCCAGTAGTTCCTGGACCAATCAGCCCCAGCATTTT. It encodes CASSSWTNQPQHF.